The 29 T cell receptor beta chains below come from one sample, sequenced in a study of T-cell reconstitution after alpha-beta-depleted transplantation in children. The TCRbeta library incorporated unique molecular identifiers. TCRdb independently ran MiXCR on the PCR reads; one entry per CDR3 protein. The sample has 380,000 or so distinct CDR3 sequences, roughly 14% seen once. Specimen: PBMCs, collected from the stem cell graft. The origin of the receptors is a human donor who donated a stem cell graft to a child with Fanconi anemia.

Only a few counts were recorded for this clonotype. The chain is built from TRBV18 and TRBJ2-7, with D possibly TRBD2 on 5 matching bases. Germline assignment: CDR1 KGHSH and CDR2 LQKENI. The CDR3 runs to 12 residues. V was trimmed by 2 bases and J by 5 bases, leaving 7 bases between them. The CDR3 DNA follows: TGTGCCAGCTCACCAGAGGGAAACGAGCAGTACGTC. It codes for CASSPEGNEQYV.

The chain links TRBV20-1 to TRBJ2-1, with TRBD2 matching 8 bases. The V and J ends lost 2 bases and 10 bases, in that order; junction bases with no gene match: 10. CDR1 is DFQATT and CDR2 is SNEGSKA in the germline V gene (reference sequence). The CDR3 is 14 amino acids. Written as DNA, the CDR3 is TGCAGTGCTAGAAGCGGGACTAGGAATTCGGAGCAGTTCTTC. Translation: CSARSGTRNSEQFF.

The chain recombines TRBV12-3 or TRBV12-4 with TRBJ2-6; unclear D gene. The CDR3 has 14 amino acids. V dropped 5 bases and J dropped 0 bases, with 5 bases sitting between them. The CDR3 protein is CASSIYSGANVLTF. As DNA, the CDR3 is TGTGCCAGCAGTATCTACTCTGGGGCCAACGTCCTGACTTTC.

The CDR3 is CASSNREWNTEAFF. The CDR3 DNA reads as TGTGCCAGCAGCAACAGGGAATGGAACACTGAAGCTTTCTTT. The chain carries TRBV6-1 and TRBJ1-1, with a weak D call TRBD1 (6 bases). Per the germline V gene, CDR1 is MNHNS and CDR2 is SASEGT. CDR3 length equals 14 residues. V was clipped by 6 bases and J by 1 base, with 12 bases between them.

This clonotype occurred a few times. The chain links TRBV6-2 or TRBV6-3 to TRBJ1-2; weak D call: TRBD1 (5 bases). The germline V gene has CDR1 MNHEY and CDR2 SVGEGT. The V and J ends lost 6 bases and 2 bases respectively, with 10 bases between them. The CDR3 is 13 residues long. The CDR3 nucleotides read TGTGCCAGCAGCGCCAAGGGGAACTATGGCTACACCTTC. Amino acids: CASSAKGNYGYTF.

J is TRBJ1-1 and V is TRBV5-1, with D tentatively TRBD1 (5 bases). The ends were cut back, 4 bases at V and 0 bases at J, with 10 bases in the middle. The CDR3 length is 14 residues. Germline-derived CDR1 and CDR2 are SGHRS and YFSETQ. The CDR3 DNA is TGCGCCAGCAGCACGAAGGACATGAACACTGAAGCTTTCTTT. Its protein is CASSTKDMNTEAFF. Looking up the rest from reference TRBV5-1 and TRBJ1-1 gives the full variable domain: KAGVTQTPRYLIKTRGQQVTLSCSPISGHRSVSWYQQTPGQGLQFLFEYFSETQRNKGNFPGRFSGRQFSNSRSEMNVSTLELGDSALYLCASSTKDMNTEAFFGQGTRLTVV.

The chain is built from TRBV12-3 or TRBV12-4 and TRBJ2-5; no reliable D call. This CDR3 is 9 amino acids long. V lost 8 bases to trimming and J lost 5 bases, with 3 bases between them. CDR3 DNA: TGTGCCAGCGGGGAGACCCAGTACTTC. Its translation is CASGETQYF.

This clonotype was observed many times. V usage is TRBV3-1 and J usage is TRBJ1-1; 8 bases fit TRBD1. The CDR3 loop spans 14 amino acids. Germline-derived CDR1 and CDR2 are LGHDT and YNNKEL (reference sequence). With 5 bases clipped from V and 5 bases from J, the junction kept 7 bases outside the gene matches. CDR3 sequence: CASSATGGDTEAFF. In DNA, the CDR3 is TGTGCCAGCAGCGCAACAGGGGGTGATACTGAAGCTTTCTTT. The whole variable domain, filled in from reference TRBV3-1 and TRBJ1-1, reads DTAVSQTPKYLVTQMGNDKSIKCEQNLGHDTMYWYKQDSKKFLKIMFSYNNKELIINETVPNRFSPKSPDKAHLNLHINSLELGDSAVYFCASSATGGDTEAFFGQGTRLTVV.

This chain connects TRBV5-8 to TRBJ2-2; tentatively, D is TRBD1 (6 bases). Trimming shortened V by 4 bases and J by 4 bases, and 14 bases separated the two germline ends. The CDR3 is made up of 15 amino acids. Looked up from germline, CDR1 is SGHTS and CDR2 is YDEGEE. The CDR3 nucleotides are TGTGCCAGCAGCGAACAGGGATACGGCACCGGGGAGCTGTTTTTT. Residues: CASSEQGYGTGELFF.

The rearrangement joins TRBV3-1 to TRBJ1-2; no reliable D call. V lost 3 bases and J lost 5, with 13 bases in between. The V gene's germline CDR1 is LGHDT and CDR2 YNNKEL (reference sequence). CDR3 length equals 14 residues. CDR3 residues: CASSQGTGTYGYTF. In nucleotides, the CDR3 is TGTGCCAGCAGCCAGGGCACGGGAACTTATGGCTACACCTTC. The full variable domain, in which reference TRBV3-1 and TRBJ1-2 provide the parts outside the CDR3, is DTAVSQTPKYLVTQMGNDKSIKCEQNLGHDTMYWYKQDSKKFLKIMFSYNNKELIINETVPNRFSPKSPDKAHLNLHINSLELGDSAVYFCASSQGTGTYGYTFGSGTRLTVV.

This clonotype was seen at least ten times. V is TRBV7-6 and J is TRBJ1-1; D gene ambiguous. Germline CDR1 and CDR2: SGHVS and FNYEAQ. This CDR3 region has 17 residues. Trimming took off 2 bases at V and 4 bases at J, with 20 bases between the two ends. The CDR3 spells CASSLSAERAEGTEAFF. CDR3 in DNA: TGTGCCAGCAGCTTAAGTGCGGAAAGGGCGGAGGGCACTGAAGCTTTCTTT.

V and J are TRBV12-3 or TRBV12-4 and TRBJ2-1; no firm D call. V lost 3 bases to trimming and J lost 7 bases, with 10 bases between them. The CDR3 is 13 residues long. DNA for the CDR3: TGTGCCAGCAGTTTTCATGAGCAGAATGAGCAGTTCTTC. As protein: CASSFHEQNEQFF.

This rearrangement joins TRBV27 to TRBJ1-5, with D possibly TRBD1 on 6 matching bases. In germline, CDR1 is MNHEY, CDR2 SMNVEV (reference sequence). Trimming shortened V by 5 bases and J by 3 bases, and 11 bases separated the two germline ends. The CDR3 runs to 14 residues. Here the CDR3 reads CASSIQGINQPQHF. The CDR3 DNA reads TGTGCCAGCAGTATTCAGGGGATCAATCAGCCCCAGCATTTT.

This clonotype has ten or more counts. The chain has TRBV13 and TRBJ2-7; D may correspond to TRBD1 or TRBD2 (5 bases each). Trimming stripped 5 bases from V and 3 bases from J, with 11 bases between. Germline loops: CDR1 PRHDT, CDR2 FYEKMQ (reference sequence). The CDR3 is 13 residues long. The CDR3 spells CASSPGRNYEQYV. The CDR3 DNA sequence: TGTGCCAGCAGCCCGGGACGGAACTACGAGCAGTACGTC.

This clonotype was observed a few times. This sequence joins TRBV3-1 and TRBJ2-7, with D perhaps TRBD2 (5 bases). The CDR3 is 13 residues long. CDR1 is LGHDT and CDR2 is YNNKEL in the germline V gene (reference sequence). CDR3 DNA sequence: TGTGCCAGCAGTCAAGGGCCGGGGAGCGAGCAGTACGTC. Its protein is CASSQGPGSEQYV.

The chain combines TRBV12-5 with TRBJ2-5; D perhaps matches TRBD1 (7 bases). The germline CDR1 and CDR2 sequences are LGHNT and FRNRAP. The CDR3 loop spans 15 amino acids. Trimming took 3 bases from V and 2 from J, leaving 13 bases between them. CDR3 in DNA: TGTGCTAGTGGTTTCGGGCAGGGGGGTCAAGAGACCCAGTACTTC. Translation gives CASGFGQGGQETQYF. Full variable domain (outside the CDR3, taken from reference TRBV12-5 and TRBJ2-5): DARVTQTPRHKVTEMGQEVTMRCQPILGHNTVFWYRQTMMQGLELLAYFRNRAPLDDSGMPKDRFSAEMPDATLATLKIQPSEPRDSAVYFCASGFGQGGQETQYFGPGTRLLVL.

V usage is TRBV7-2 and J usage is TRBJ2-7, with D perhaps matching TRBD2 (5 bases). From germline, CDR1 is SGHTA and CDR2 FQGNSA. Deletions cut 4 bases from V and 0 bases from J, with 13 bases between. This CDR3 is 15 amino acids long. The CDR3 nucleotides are TGTGCCAGCAGCTCCCCAAAAGGGAGCTCCTACGAGCAGTACGTC. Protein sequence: CASSSPKGSSYEQYV.

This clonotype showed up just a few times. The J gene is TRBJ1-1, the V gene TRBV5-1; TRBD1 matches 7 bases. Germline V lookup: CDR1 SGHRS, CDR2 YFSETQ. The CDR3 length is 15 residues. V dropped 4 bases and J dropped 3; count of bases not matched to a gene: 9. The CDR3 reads CASSLEAGGHTEAFF. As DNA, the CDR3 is TGCGCCAGCAGCCTCGAAGCAGGGGGACACACTGAAGCTTTCTTT.

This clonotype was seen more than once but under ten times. Here the CDR3 DNA reads TGTGCCAGCAGCTTAGCGGGAGGTAGGGGTCTAACTTCTAGCAATCAGCCCCAGCATTTT. Protein product: CASSLAGGRGLTSSNQPQHF. This chain links TRBV7-2 with TRBJ1-5, with D possibly TRBD1 on 5 matching bases. The CDR3 is 20 amino acids. The V end was cut by 0 bases, the J end by 0 bases, with 21 bases between. Germline V gives CDR1 SGHTA, CDR2 FQGNSA.

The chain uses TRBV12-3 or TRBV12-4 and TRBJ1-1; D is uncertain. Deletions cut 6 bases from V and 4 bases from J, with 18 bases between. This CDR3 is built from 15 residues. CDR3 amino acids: CASSSRLARGTEAFF. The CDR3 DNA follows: TGTGCCAGCAGCAGCCGGCTCGCCCGGGGCACTGAAGCTTTCTTT.

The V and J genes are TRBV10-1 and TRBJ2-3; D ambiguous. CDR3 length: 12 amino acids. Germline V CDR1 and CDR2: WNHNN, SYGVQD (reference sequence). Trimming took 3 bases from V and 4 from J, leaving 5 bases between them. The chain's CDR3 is CASSDSADTQYF. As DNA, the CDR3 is TGCGCCAGCAGTGATTCAGCAGATACGCAGTATTTT.

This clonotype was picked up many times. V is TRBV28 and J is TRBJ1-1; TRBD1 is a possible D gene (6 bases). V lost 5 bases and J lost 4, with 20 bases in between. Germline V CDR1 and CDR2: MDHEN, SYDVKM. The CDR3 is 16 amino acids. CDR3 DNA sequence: TGTGCCAGCAGTCCTCAACGGGCCTTAGGGGGCACTGAAGCTTTCTTT. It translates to CASSPQRALGGTEAFF.

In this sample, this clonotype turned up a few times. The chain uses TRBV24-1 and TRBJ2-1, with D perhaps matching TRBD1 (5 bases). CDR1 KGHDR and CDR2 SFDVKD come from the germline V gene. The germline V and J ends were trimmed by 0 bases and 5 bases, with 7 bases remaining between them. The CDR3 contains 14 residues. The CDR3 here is CATSDLTTDNEQFF. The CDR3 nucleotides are TGTGCCACCAGTGATTTGACGACAGACAATGAGCAGTTCTTC.

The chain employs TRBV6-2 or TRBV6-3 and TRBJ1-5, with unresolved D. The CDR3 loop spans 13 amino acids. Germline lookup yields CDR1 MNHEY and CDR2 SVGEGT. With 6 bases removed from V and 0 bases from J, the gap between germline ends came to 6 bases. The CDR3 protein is CASRMNSNQPQHF. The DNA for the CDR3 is TGTGCCAGCAGGATGAATAGCAATCAGCCCCAGCATTTT.

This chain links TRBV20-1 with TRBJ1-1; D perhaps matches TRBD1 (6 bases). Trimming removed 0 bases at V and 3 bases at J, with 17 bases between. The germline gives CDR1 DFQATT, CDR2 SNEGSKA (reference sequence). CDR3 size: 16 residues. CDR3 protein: CSARDLGRGRYTEAFF. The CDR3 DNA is TGCAGTGCTAGAGATCTGGGCAGGGGAAGGTACACTGAAGCTTTCTTT.

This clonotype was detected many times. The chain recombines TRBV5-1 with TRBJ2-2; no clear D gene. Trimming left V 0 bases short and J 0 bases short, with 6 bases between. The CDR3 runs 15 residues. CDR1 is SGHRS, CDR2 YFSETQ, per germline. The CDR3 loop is CASSLVGSNTGELFF. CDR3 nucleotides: TGCGCCAGCAGCTTGGTTGGCTCGAACACCGGGGAGCTGTTTTTT.

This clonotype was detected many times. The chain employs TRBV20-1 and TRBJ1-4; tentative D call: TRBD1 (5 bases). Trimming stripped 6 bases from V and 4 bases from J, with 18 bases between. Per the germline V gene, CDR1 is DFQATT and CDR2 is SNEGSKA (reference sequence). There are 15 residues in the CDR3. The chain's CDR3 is CSATPGRGFNEKLFF. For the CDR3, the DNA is TGCAGTGCCACGCCGGGGAGGGGATTTAATGAAAAACTGTTTTTT.

The CDR3 bases are TGCAGCTTCCGGGACAGGGGACCCACAGATACGCAGTATTTT. It yields the protein CSFRDRGPTDTQYF. The chain combines TRBV29-1 with TRBJ2-3; TRBD1 aligns across 10 bases. Looked up from germline, CDR1 is SQVTM and CDR2 is ANQGSEA. The CDR3 is 14 residues long. The ends lost 8 bases at V and 2 bases at J; junction bases unmatched: 7.

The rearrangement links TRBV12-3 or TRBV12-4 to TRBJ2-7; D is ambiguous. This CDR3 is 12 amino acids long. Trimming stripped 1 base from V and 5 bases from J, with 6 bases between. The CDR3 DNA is TGTGCCAGCAGTTTAGATCCCCACGAGCAGTACTTC. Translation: CASSLDPHEQYF.